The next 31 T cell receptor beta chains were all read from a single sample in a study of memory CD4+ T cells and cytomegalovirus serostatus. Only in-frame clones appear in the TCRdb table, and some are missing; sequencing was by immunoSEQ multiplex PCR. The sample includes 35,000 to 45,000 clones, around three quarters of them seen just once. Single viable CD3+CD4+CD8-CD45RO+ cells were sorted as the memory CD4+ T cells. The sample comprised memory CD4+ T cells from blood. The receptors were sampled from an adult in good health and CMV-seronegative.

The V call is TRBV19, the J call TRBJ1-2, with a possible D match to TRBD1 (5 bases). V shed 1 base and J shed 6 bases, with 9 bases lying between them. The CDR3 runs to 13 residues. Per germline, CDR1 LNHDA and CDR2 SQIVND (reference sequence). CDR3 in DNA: TGTGCCAGTAGTATAGGGGACCTCGATGGCTACACCTTC. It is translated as CASSIGDLDGYTF.

The CDR3 DNA is TGTGCCAGCAGCCGGGGGTCCACCGATAATTCACCCCTCCACTTT. Amino acid sequence: CASSRGSTDNSPLHF. V usage is TRBV7-7 and J usage is TRBJ1-6, with D perhaps matching TRBD1 (5 bases). The germline V gene has CDR1 SSHAT and CDR2 FNYEAQ (reference sequence). Trimming removed 5 bases at V and 5 bases at J, with 13 bases between. The CDR3 length is 15 residues.

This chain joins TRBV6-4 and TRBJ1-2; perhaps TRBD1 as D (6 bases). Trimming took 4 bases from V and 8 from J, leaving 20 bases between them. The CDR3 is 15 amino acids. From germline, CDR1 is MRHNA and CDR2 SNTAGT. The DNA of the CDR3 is TGTGCCAGCAGTGTATCTTCAGGGGCCAATTGGGGCTACACCTTC. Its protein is CASSVSSGANWGYTF.

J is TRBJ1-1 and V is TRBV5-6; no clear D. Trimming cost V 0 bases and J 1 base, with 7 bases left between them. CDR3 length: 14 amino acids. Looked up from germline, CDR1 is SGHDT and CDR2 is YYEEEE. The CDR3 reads CASSLVGENTEAFF. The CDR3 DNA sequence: TGTGCCAGCAGCTTGGTCGGGGAGAACACTGAAGCTTTCTTT.

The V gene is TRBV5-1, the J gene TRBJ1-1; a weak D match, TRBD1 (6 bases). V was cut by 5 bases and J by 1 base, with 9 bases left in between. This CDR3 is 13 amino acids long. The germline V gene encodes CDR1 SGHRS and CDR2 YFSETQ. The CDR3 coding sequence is TGCGCCAGCAGAAGACAGGAGAACACTGAAGCTTTCTTT. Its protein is CASRRQENTEAFF.

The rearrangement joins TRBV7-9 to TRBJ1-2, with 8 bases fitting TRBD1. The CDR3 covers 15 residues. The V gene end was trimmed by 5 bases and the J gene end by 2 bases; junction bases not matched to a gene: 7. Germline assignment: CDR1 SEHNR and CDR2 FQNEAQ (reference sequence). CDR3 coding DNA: TGTGCCAGCAGCCCAAGACAGGGGTCGAACTATGGCTACACCTTC. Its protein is CASSPRQGSNYGYTF.

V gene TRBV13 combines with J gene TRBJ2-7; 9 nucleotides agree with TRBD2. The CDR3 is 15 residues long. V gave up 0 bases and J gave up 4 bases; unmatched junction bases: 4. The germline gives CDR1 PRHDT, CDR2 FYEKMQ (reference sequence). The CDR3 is CASSLGLAGIYEQYF. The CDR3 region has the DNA TGTGCCAGCAGCTTAGGGCTAGCGGGGATTTACGAGCAGTACTTC.

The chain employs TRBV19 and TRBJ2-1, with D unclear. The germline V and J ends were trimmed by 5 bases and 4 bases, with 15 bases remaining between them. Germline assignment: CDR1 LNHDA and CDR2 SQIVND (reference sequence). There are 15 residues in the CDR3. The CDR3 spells CASSPRLGSYNEQFF. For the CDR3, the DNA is TGTGCCAGTAGTCCCCGATTGGGCTCTTACAATGAGCAGTTCTTC. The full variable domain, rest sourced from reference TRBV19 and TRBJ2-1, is DGGITQSPKYLFRKEGQNVTLSCEQNLNHDAMYWYRQDPGQGLRLIYYSQIVNDFQKGDIAEGYSVSREKKESFPLTVTSAQKNPTAFYLCASSPRLGSYNEQFFGPGTRLTVL.

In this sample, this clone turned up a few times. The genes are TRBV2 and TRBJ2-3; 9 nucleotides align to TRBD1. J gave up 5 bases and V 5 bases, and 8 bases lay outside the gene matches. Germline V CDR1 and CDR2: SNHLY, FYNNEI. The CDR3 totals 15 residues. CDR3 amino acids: CASSLSGTGIDTQYF. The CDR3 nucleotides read TGTGCCAGCAGTCTAAGCGGGACAGGGATAGATACGCAGTATTTT.

CDR3 in DNA: TGTGCCAGCAGCATAAAGGGGGACGGCTACACCTTC. Its protein is CASSIKGDGYTF. This chain uses TRBV11-3 with TRBJ1-2, with D possibly TRBD1 on 6 matching bases. Trimming stripped 5 bases from V and 8 bases from J, with 12 bases between. Germline assignment: CDR1 SGHNT and CDR2 YENEEA. The CDR3 runs to 12 residues.

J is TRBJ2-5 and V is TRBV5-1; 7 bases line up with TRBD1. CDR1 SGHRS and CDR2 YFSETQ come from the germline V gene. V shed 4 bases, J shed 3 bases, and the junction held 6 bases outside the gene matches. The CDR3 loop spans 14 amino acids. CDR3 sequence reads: CASSGGQLEETQYF. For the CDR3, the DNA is TGCGCCAGCAGCGGGGGACAGCTCGAAGAGACCCAGTACTTC.

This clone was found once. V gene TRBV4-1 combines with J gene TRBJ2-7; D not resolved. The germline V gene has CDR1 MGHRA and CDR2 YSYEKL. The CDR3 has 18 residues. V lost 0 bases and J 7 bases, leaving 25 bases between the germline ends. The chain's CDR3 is CASSQDWWSSRSPAEQYF. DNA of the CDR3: TGCGCCAGCAGCCAAGATTGGTGGTCTAGTCGGAGCCCCGCTGAGCAGTACTTC.

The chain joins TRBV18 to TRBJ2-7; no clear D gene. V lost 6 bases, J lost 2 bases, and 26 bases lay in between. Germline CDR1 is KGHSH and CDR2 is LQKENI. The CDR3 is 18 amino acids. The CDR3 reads CASSIAGPGATSTYEQYF. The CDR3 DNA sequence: TGTGCCAGCTCCATCGCTGGGCCAGGCGCCACCTCAACCTACGAGCAGTACTTC.

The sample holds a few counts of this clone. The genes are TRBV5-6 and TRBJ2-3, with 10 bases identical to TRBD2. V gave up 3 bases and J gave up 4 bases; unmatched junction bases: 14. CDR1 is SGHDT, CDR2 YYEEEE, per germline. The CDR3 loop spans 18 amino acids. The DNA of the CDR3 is TGTGCCAGCAGCTCCCTGTCCAGCGGGGGGGCTAGCGCAGATACGCAGTATTTT. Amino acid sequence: CASSSLSSGGASADTQYF. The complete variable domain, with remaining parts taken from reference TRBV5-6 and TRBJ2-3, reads DAGVTQSPTHLIKTRGQQVTLRCSPKSGHDTVSWYQQALGQGPQFIFQYYEEEERQRGNFPDRFSGHQFPNYSSELNVNALLLGDSALYLCASSSLSSGGASADTQYFGPGTRLTVL.

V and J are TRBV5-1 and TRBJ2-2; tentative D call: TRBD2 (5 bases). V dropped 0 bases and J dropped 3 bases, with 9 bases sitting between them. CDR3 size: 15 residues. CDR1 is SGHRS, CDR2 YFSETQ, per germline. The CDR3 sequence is CASSLERVDTGELFF. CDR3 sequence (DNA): TGCGCCAGCAGCTTGGAGAGGGTGGACACCGGGGAGCTGTTTTTT.

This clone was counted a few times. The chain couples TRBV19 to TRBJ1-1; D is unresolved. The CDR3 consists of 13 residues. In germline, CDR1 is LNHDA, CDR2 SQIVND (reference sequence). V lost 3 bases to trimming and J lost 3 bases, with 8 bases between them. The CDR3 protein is CASSIRGDTEAFF. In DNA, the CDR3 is TGTGCCAGTAGTATTCGGGGTGACACTGAAGCTTTCTTT.

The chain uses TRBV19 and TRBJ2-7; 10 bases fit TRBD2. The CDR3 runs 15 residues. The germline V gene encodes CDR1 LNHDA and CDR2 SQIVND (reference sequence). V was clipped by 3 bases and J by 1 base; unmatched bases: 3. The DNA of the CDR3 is TGTGCCAGTAGTATGAGGACTAGCGGTTCCTACGAGCAGTACTTC. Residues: CASSMRTSGSYEQYF.

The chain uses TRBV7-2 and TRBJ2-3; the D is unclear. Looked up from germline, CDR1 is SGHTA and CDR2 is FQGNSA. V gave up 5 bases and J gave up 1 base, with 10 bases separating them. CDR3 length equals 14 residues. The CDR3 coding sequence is TGTGCCAGCAGCCCCGGTTTCGGCACAGATACGCAGTATTTT. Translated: CASSPGFGTDTQYF.

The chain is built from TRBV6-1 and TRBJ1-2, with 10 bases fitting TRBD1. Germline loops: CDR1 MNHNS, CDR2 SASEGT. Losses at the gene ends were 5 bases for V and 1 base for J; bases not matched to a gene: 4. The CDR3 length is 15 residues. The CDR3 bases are TGTGCCAGCAGTCCGCGGGACAGGGGTAACTATGGCTACACCTTC. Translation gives CASSPRDRGNYGYTF.

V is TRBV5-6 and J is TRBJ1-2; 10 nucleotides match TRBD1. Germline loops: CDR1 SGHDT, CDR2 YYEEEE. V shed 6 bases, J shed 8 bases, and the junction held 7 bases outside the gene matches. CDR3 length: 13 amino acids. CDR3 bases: TGTGCCAGCAACTCAGACAGGGGGCACGGCTACACCTTC. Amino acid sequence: CASNSDRGHGYTF.

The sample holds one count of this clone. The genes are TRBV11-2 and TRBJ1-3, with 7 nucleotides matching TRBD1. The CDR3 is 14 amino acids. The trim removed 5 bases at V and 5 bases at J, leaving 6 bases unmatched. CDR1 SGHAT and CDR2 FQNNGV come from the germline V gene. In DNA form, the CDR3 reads TGTGCCAGCAGCCAGGGACAGCGAAGAAACACCATATATTTT. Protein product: CASSQGQRRNTIYF.

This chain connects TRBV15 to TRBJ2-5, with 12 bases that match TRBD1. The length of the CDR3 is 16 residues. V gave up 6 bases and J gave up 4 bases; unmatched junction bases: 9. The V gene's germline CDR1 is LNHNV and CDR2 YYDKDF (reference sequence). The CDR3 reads CATSQGQGARGETQYF. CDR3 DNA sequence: TGTGCCACCAGTCAGGGACAGGGGGCACGGGGAGAGACCCAGTACTTC.

The CDR3 sequence: CASRYRGGNQPQHF. CDR3 DNA sequence: TGTGCCAGCAGGTACCGGGGTGGAAATCAGCCCCAGCATTTT. The rearrangement joins TRBV6-1 to TRBJ1-5; D gene unclear. The CDR3 spans 14 residues. Germline assignment: CDR1 MNHNS and CDR2 SASEGT. V was cut by 6 bases and J by 4 bases, with 13 bases left in between.

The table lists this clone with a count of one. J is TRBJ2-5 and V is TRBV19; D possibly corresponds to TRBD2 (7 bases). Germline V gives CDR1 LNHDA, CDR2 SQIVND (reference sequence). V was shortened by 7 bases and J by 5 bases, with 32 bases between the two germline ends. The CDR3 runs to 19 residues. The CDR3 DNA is TGTGCCAGTAAGGCACCCCGGGTCTCCTTCCTGGGCGGGGGCGAGACCCAGTACTTC. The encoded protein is CASKAPRVSFLGGGETQYF.

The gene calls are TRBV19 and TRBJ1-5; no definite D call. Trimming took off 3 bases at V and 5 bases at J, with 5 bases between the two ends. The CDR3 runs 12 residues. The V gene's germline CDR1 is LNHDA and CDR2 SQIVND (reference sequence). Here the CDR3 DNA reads TGTGCCAGTAGTATGAGGGATCAGCCCCAGCATTTT. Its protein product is CASSMRDQPQHF. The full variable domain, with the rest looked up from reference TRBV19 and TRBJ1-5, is DGGITQSPKYLFRKEGQNVTLSCEQNLNHDAMYWYRQDPGQGLRLIYYSQIVNDFQKGDIAEGYSVSREKKESFPLTVTSAQKNPTAFYLCASSMRDQPQHFGDGTRLSIL.

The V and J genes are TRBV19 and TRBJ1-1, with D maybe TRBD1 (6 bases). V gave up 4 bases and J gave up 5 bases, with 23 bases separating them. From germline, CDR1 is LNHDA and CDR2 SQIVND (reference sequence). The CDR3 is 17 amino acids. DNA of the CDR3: TGTGCCAGTAGTAAGATAAGTGAAGGGGGGGCTAAAACTGAAGCTTTCTTT. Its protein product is CASSKISEGGAKTEAFF.

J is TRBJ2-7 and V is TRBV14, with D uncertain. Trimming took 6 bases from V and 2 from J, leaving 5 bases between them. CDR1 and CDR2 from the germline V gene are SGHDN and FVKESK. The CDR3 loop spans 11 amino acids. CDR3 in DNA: TGTGCCAGCAGTCGTACCTACGAGCAGTACTTC. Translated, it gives CASSRTYEQYF. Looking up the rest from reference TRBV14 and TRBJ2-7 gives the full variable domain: EAGVTQFPSHSVIEKGQTVTLRCDPISGHDNLYWYRRVMGKEIKFLLHFVKESKQDESGMPNNRFLAERTGGTYSTLKVQPAELEDSGVYFCASSRTYEQYFGPGTRLTVT.

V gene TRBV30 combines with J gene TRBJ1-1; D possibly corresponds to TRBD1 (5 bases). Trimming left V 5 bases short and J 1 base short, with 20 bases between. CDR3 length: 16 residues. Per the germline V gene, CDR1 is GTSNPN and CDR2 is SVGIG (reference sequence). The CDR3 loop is CAWRAPLRGTNTEAFF. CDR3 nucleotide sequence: TGTGCCTGGCGGGCCCCTCTGAGGGGCACGAACACTGAAGCTTTCTTT.

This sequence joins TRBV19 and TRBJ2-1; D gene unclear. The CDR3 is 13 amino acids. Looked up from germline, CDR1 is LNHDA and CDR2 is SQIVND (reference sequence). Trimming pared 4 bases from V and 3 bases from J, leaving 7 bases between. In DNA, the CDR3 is TGTGCCAGTAGTACCTGGGGCTACAATGAGCAGTTCTTC. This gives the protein CASSTWGYNEQFF.

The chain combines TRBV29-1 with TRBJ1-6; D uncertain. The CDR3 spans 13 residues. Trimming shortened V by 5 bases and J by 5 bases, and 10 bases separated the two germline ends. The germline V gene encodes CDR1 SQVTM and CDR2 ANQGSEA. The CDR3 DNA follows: TGCAGCGTTCGGGAGGGAAATAATTCACCCCTCCACTTT. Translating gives CSVREGNNSPLHF.

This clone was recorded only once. CDR3 protein: CASSQGGRTQYF. The CDR3 DNA reads as TGTGCCAGCAGCCAGGGCGGGCGGACCCAGTACTTC. J is TRBJ2-5 and V is TRBV14; a possible D gene is TRBD2 (5 bases). Per germline, CDR1 SGHDN and CDR2 FVKESK. Trimming took 3 bases from V and 7 from J, leaving 9 bases between them. The CDR3 is 12 amino acids. Looking up the rest from reference TRBV14 and TRBJ2-5 gives the full variable domain: EAGVTQFPSHSVIEKGQTVTLRCDPISGHDNLYWYRRVMGKEIKFLLHFVKESKQDESGMPNNRFLAERTGGTYSTLKVQPAELEDSGVYFCASSQGGRTQYFGPGTRLLVL.